This section outlines one T cell receptor (beta chain) sequence together with its context. The target antigen is unknown. The source of the sample is a study of cytotoxic CD8 clonotypes in ibrutinib-treated CLL. Study context: Researchers reported under twelve relapsed/refractory and approximately 15 treatment-naive patients, roughly 17 of them IGHV unmutated. Median treatment time before response sampling was eleven to twelve months, range 6 to 36. Findings and limits, study-wide: Higher clonality was seen at ibrutinib response and a return toward baseline at progression. At the start, clonality exceeded age-matched healthy donors and followed circulating CD8+ T-cell counts.

TCRdb's table, derived via immunoSEQ multiplex PCR, lists solely in-frame clones and lacks some. Of around 310,000 clones listed, about 80% are singletons. This sample comprised PBMCs, obtained before ibrutinib treatment. The sequence derives from a human donor with chronic lymphocytic leukemia.

CDR3 amino acids: CASSPGLSRAGELFF. The CDR3 DNA follows: TGTGCCAGCAGCCCGGGGCTCTCGAGAGCCGGGGAGCTGTTTTTT. The genes are TRBV7-9 and TRBJ2-2; D is tentatively TRBD1 or TRBD2 (5 bases each). Germline CDR1 reads SEHNR; CDR2 reads FQNEAQ (reference sequence). This CDR3 has 15 amino acids. The V gene lost 5 bases and the J gene lost 6 bases, with 16 bases spanning the gap.